Shown below are 25 T cell receptor beta chains from a single sample sequenced in a study of OX40 agonist ivuxolimab in advanced cancers. Sequenced by immunoSEQ multiplex PCR; TCRdb stores in-frame clones only, minus some. The sample lists roughly 30,000 clones, around nine tenths seen once, with 25% to 35% in the top ten. Sequences were derived from CD4+ or CD8+ T cells sorted from blood, sampled in a trial of the OX40 agonist ivuxolimab. These receptors all stem from an adult with an advanced solid tumor such as melanoma, head and neck, liver or kidney cancer.

This chain joins TRBV19 and TRBJ2-7; no clear D. The CDR3 consists of 14 residues. V was trimmed by 7 bases and J by 0 bases, leaving 13 bases between them. Per the germline V gene, CDR1 is LNHDA and CDR2 is SQIVND (reference sequence). The chain's CDR3 is CASTPSSTSYEQYF. The DNA of the CDR3 is TGTGCCAGTACCCCGTCGAGCACCTCCTACGAGCAGTACTTC.

The chain recombines TRBV11-3 with TRBJ2-4; D possibly matches TRBD1 or TRBD2 (5 bases each). CDR1 and CDR2 (germline): SGHNT, YENEEA. The CDR3 spans 13 residues. V dropped 4 bases and J dropped 8 bases, with 12 bases sitting between them. The CDR3 protein is CASSSSQGHIQYF. DNA for the CDR3: TGTGCCAGCAGCTCCAGCCAGGGACACATTCAGTACTTC.

This sequence joins TRBV19 and TRBJ1-5; D uncertain. The CDR3 consists of 18 residues. Germline lookup yields CDR1 LNHDA and CDR2 SQIVND (reference sequence). Trimming stripped 3 bases from V and 4 bases from J, with 22 bases between. The CDR3 loop is CASSMSSWVYGSNQPQHF. The DNA for the CDR3 is TGTGCCAGTAGTATGTCTAGTTGGGTATATGGGTCAAATCAGCCCCAGCATTTT.

The rearrangement links TRBV6-5 to TRBJ1-2; D is unclear. This CDR3 is 14 amino acids long. Trimming stripped 6 bases from V and 8 bases from J, with 19 bases between. Germline V gives CDR1 MNHEY, CDR2 SVGAGI. In DNA, the CDR3 is TGTGCCAGCAGACCCGGGCGGGGTTCGAAAGGCTACACCTTC. It codes for CASRPGRGSKGYTF.

This chain links TRBV2 with TRBJ2-1; 9 bases line up with TRBD2. With V trimmed by 8 bases and J by 4 bases, 9 bases remained unmatched. CDR3 length: 15 amino acids. Germline V gene lookup returns CDR1 SNHLY and CDR2 FYNNEI. The DNA of the CDR3 is TGTGCCAGCCTTAGCGGGGGCCCCCCTTACAATGAGCAGTTCTTC. Protein sequence: CASLSGGPPYNEQFF. Full variable domain (missing parts from reference TRBV2 and TRBJ2-1): EPEVTQTPSHQVTQMGQEVILRCVPISNHLYFYWYRQILGQKVEFLVSFYNNEISEKSEIFDDQFSVERPDGSNFTLKIRSTKLEDSAMYFCASLSGGPPYNEQFFGPGTRLTVL.

The V and J genes are TRBV30 and TRBJ1-5, with TRBD1 as a possible D gene (5 bases). This CDR3 is 14 amino acids long. CDR1 is GTSNPN, CDR2 SVGIG, per germline (reference sequence). Trimming left V 4 bases short and J 3 bases short, with 13 bases between. The CDR3 region is CAWTTSGYNQPQHF. In DNA, the CDR3 is TGTGCCTGGACAACCTCAGGGTACAATCAGCCCCAGCATTTT.

The chain is built from TRBV9 and TRBJ2-3, with D perhaps assigned TRBD1 or TRBD2 (5 bases each). Deletions cut 4 bases from V and 4 bases from J, with 16 bases between. Germline assignment: CDR1 SGDLS and CDR2 YYNGEE. The CDR3 is 15 amino acids. The chain's CDR3 is CASSPMGVGADTQYF. DNA for the CDR3: TGTGCCAGCAGCCCCATGGGGGTAGGGGCAGATACGCAGTATTTT.

This chain connects TRBV28 to TRBJ2-5; 7 bases line up with TRBD1. TRBJ2-7 matches the DNA end more closely, so the J call is doubtful. The CDR3 has 12 residues. CDR1 and CDR2 (germline): MDHEN, SYDVKM. CDR3 nucleotide sequence: TGTGCCAGCAGCCCCGGGACAGACGAGCAGTACTTC. Translation gives CASSPGTDEQYF.

Here the CDR3 reads CASQAGTSGGYEQFF. The CDR3 DNA reads TGCGCCAGCCAGGCCGGGACTAGCGGGGGCTATGAGCAGTTCTTC. The rearrangement links TRBV10-1 to TRBJ2-1; TRBD2 agrees at 14 bases. Germline CDR1 is WNHNN and CDR2 is SYGVQD (reference sequence). V dropped 8 bases and J dropped 8; count of bases not matched to a gene: 8. The CDR3 covers 15 residues.

The chain is built from TRBV7-9 and TRBJ2-3, with a weak D call TRBD2 (6 bases). The CDR3 length is 15 residues. V was clipped by 7 bases and J by 0 bases, with 14 bases between them. The germline gives CDR1 SEHNR, CDR2 FQNEAQ (reference sequence). The CDR3 sequence: CASNGGTTSTDTQYF. The CDR3 DNA sequence: TGTGCCAGCAACGGCGGGACGACTAGCACAGATACGCAGTATTTT.

This chain joins TRBV6-5 and TRBJ2-5, with D perhaps matching TRBD2 (6 bases). Trimming took 1 base from V and 1 from J, leaving 10 bases between them. The CDR3 sequence is 15 residues long. Germline assignment: CDR1 MNHEY and CDR2 SVGAGI. The CDR3 sequence: CASSYLLAAQETQYF. The CDR3 region has the DNA TGTGCCAGCAGTTACTTATTAGCGGCCCAAGAGACCCAGTACTTC.

The chain has TRBV5-6 and TRBJ2-1; the D gene could be TRBD1 or TRBD2 (5 bases each). V was cut by 0 bases and J by 0 bases, with 7 bases left in between. Germline lookup yields CDR1 SGHDT and CDR2 YYEEEE. This CDR3 is built from 15 residues. CDR3 residues: CASSLVGGSYNEQFF. The CDR3 coding sequence is TGTGCCAGCAGCTTGGTTGGGGGCTCCTACAATGAGCAGTTCTTC.

In the case of this clone: One junction end disagrees with the germline gene, perhaps due to a read error. V is TRBV4-2 and J is TRBJ2-7; TRBD1 matches 9 bases. Germline CDR1 reads LGHNA; CDR2 reads YNFKEQ. CDR3 length: 12 amino acids. The CDR3: CASSQEGDREHF. The CDR3 DNA reads TGTGCCAGCAGCCAAGAAGGGGACAGGGAACACTTC.

The rearrangement links TRBV15 to TRBJ2-3; D gene unclear. V was clipped by 1 base and J by 6 bases, with 11 bases between them. CDR1 and CDR2 from the germline V gene are LNHNV and YYDKDF (reference sequence). The CDR3 length is 14 residues. The chain's CDR3 is CATSRAALGDTQYF. The CDR3 bases are TGTGCCACCAGCAGAGCGGCGTTAGGGGATACGCAGTATTTT. Based on the CDR3 plus reference TRBV15 and TRBJ2-3, the full variable domain is DAMVIQNPRYQVTQFGKPVTLSCSQTLNHNVMYWYQQKSSQAPKLLFHYYDKDFNNEADTPDNFQSRRPNTSFCFLDIRSPGLGDTAMYLCATSRAALGDTQYFGPGTRLTVL.

The rearrangement links TRBV2 to TRBJ2-7; D perhaps matches TRBD2 (6 bases). This CDR3 region has 13 residues. V lost 5 bases and J 2 bases, leaving 10 bases between the germline ends. Per the germline V gene, CDR1 is SNHLY and CDR2 is FYNNEI. The CDR3 DNA reads TGTGCCAGCAGTCCGGGGGTTCCCTACGAGCAGTACTTC. Amino acid sequence: CASSPGVPYEQYF.

In regard to this clone: An end of the junction differs from the germline gene, which may be a read error. V gene TRBV19 combines with J gene TRBJ2-3; 10 nucleotides match TRBD2. CDR3 length: 16 residues. Germline V gene lookup returns CDR1 LNHDA and CDR2 SQIVND (reference sequence). The CDR3 nucleotides are TGTGCAAGTAACCCAACTCTAGCGGGAGAGTTTGATACGCAGTATTTT. This gives the protein CASNPTLAGEFDTQYF.

The chain is built from TRBV7-9 and TRBJ2-3; D is unclear. Trimming left V 5 bases short and J 2 bases short, with 14 bases between. The V gene's germline CDR1 is SEHNR and CDR2 FQNEAQ (reference sequence). The CDR3 loop spans 15 amino acids. This chain's CDR3 is CASSGLVDYTDTQYF. The CDR3 DNA reads TGTGCCAGCAGCGGGCTAGTTGATTACACAGATACGCAGTATTTT. The entire variable domain, with the rest obtained from reference TRBV7-9 and TRBJ2-3, is as follows: DTGVSQNPRHKITKRGQNVTFRCDPISEHNRLYWYRQTLGQGPEFLTYFQNEAQLEKSRLLSDRFSAERPKGSFSTLEIQRTEQGDSAMYLCASSGLVDYTDTQYFGPGTRLTVL.

V usage is TRBV29-1 and J usage is TRBJ2-7; 8 bases are a match to TRBD1. Germline-derived CDR1 and CDR2 are SQVTM and ANQGSEA. The CDR3 runs to 13 residues. J gave up 0 bases and V 7 bases, and 5 bases lay outside the gene matches. CDR3 amino acids: CSGRTGSSYEQYF. The CDR3 region has the DNA TGCAGCGGTAGGACAGGGAGCTCCTACGAGCAGTACTTC.

A note on this clone: A read error may produce the germline difference seen at one junction end. V and J are TRBV7-7 and TRBJ2-1; D might be TRBD2 (6 bases). The CDR3 is made up of 13 amino acids. The germline V gene encodes CDR1 SSHAT and CDR2 FNYEAQ (reference sequence). The CDR3 sequence is CASSYGGYNEQFF. The CDR3 nucleotides are TGTGCTAGCAGCTACGGGGGCTACAATGAGCAGTTCTTC.

The chain links TRBV27 to TRBJ2-3; TRBD2 is a possible D gene (7 bases). V gave up 1 base and J gave up 5 bases, with 19 bases separating them. The CDR3 is made up of 17 amino acids. From germline, CDR1 is MNHEY and CDR2 SMNVEV (reference sequence). The CDR3 is CASSLWVSGGAQDTQYF. CDR3 coding DNA: TGTGCCAGCAGTTTATGGGTGAGTGGGGGGGCCCAAGATACGCAGTATTTT.

A single count supports this clone. The chain uses TRBV7-3 and TRBJ2-1, with 8 bases lining up with TRBD2. Germline-derived CDR1 and CDR2 are SGHTA and FQGTGA. With 3 bases clipped from V and 7 bases from J, the junction kept 8 bases outside the gene matches. CDR3 length: 15 amino acids. This chain's CDR3 is CASSFEAGVRNEQFF. The CDR3 DNA reads as TGTGCCAGCAGCTTTGAAGCGGGAGTGCGGAATGAGCAGTTCTTC.

The CDR3 DNA reads TGTGCCAGTACTGGCCTCGAGGGCCCCTACGAGCAGTACTTC. It encodes CASTGLEGPYEQYF. V gene TRBV19 combines with J gene TRBJ2-7, with TRBD2 as a possible D gene (5 bases). Trimming left V 7 bases short and J 2 bases short, with 15 bases between. CDR3 length: 14 residues. Per the germline V gene, CDR1 is LNHDA and CDR2 is SQIVND (reference sequence).

The chain couples TRBV6-1 to TRBJ2-2; 7 nucleotides line up with TRBD2. V lost 7 bases and J lost 3; bases outside the gene matches: 2. Germline-derived CDR1 and CDR2 are MNHNS and SASEGT. The CDR3 runs to 13 residues. DNA of the CDR3: TGTGCCAGCAAGGCGGGGGACACCGGGGAGCTGTTTTTT. It translates to CASKAGDTGELFF.

The CDR3 DNA is TGTGCCAGCAGCTTTGGACTAGCGTTCGATACGCAGTATTTT. Its translation: CASSFGLAFDTQYF. This chain uses TRBV5-6 with TRBJ2-3, with 9 nucleotides matching TRBD2. CDR3 length: 14 amino acids. Germline lookup yields CDR1 SGHDT and CDR2 YYEEEE. Trimming at V came to 2 bases and at J to 6 bases, leaving 4 bases not matched to a gene.

For the CDR3, the DNA is TGTGCCAGCAGTGACATGACATCCTCTCAAGAGACCCAGTACTTC. This gives the protein CASSDMTSSQETQYF. The chain has TRBV2 and TRBJ2-5; D uncertain. The CDR3 consists of 15 residues. Germline loops: CDR1 SNHLY, CDR2 FYNNEI. Trimming removed 3 bases at V and 2 bases at J, with 13 bases between. The full variable domain, its missing parts supplied by reference TRBV2 and TRBJ2-5, is EPEVTQTPSHQVTQMGQEVILRCVPISNHLYFYWYRQILGQKVEFLVSFYNNEISEKSEIFDDQFSVERPDGSNFTLKIRSTKLEDSAMYFCASSDMTSSQETQYFGPGTRLLVL.